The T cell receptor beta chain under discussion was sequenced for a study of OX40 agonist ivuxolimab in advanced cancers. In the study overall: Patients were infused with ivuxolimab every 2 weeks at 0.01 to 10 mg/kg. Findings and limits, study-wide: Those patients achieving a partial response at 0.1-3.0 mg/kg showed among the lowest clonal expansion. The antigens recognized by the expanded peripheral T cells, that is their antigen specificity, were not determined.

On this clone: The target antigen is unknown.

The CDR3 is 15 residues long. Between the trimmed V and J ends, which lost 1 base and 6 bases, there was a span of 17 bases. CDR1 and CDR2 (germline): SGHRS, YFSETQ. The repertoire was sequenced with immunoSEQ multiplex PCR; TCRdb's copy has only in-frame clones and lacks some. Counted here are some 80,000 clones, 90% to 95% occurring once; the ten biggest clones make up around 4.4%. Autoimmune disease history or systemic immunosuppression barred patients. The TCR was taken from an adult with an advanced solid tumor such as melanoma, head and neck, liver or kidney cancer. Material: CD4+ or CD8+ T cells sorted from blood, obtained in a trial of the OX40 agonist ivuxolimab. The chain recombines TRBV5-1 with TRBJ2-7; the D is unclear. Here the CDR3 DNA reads TGCGCCAGCAGCTTGACCTCTTTAGAAGGCGGCGAGCAGTACTTC. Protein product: CASSLTSLEGGEQYF.